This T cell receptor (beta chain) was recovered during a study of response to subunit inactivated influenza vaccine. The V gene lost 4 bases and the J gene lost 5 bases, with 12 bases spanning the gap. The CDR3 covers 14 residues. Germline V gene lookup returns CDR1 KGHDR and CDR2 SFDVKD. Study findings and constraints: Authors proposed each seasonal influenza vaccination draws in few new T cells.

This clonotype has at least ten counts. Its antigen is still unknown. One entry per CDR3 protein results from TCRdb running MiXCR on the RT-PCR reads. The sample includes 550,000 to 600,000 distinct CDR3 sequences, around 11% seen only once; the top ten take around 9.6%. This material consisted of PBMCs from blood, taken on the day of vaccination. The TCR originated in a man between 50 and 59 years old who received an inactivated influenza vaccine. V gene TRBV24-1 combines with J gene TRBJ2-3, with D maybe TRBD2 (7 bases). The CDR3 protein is CATSEGGALDTQYF. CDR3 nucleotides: TGTGCCACCAGTGAAGGGGGGGCCTTAGATACGCAGTATTTT.